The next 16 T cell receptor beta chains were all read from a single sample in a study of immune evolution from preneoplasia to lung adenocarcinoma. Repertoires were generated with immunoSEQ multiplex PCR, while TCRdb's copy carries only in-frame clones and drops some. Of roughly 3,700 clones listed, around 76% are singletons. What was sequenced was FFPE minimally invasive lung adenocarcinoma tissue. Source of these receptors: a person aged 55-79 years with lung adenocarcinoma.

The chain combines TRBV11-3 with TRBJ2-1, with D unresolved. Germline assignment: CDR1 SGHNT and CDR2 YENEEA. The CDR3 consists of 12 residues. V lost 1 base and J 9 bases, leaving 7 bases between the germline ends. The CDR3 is CASSLAGGEQFF. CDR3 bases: TGTGCCAGCAGCTTAGCGGGTGGTGAGCAGTTCTTC.

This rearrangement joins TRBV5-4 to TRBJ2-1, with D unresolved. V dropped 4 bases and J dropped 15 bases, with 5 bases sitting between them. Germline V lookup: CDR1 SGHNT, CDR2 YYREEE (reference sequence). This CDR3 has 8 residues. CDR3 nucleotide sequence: TGTGCCAGCAGCGTCACGTTCTTC. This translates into CASSVTFF.

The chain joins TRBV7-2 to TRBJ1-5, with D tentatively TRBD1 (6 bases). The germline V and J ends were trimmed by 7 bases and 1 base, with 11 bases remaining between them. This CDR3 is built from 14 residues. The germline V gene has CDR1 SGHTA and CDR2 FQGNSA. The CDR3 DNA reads TGTGCCAGCAATTCAGGGGCGAGCAATCAGCCCCAGCATTTT. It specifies CASNSGASNQPQHF.

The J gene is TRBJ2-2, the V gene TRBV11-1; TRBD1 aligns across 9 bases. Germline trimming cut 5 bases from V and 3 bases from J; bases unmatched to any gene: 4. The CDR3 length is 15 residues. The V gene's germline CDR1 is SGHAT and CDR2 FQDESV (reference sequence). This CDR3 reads CASSLGQGHTGELFF. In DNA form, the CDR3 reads TGTGCCAGCAGCCTTGGACAGGGGCACACCGGGGAGCTGTTTTTT.

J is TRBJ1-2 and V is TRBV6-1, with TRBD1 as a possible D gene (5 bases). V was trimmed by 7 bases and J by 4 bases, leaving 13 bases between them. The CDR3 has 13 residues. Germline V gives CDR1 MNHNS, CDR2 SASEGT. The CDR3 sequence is CASTDRFLYGYTF. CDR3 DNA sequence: TGTGCCAGCACCGACAGATTCCTCTATGGCTACACCTTC.

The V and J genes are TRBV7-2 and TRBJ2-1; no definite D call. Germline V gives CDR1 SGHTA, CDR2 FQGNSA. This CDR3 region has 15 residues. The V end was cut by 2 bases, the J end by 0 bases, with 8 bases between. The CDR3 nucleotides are TGTGCCAGCAGCTTATACGTTAGCTCCTACAATGAGCAGTTCTTC. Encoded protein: CASSLYVSSYNEQFF.

CDR3 in DNA: TGTGCCAGCAGCCCCAGAACCGGGAGGACCTACAATGAGCAGTTCTTC. Protein sequence: CASSPRTGRTYNEQFF. The chain uses TRBV13 and TRBJ2-1, with TRBD2 matching over 7 bases. This CDR3 has 16 residues. In germline, CDR1 is PRHDT, CDR2 FYEKMQ (reference sequence). J lost 2 bases, V lost 5 bases, and 9 bases had no gene match.

CDR3 region: CATSRDLRGRVLFGTDTQYF. The CDR3 DNA reads as TGTGCCACCAGCAGAGATCTTCGCGGGAGGGTATTGTTTGGAACAGATACGCAGTATTTT. V usage is TRBV15 and J usage is TRBJ2-3; 9 bases line up with TRBD2. CDR1 and CDR2 (germline): LNHNV, YYDKDF (reference sequence). V was pared by 0 bases and J by 3 bases, with 16 bases of the junction left unmatched. This CDR3 comprises 20 residues.

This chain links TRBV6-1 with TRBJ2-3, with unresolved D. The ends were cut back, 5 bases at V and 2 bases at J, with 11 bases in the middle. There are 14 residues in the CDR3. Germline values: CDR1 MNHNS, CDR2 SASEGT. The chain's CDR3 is CASSLTGFTDTQYF. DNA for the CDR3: TGTGCCAGCAGTTTGACTGGTTTCACAGATACGCAGTATTTT.

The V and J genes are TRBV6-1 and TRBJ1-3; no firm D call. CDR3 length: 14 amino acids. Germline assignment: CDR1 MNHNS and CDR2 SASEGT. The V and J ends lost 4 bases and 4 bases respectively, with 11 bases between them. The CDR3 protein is CASSAREGGNTIYF. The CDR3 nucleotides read TGTGCCAGCAGTGCTCGCGAAGGGGGAAACACCATATATTTT.

CDR3 in DNA: TGTGCCAGCATTAGGGGGCACGAGCAGTACTTC. It is translated as CASIRGHEQYF. The chain carries TRBV27 and TRBJ2-7; the match to TRBD1 covers 7 bases. Trimming at V came to 7 bases and at J to 5 bases, leaving 2 bases not matched to a gene. Germline V gene lookup returns CDR1 MNHEY and CDR2 SMNVEV (reference sequence). The CDR3 is 11 amino acids.

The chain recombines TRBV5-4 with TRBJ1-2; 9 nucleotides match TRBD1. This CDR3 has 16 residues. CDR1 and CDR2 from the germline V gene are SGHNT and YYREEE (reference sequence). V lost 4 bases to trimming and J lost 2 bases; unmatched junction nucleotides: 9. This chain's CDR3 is CASSLGQGTLNYGYTF. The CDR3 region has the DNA TGTGCCAGCAGCCTAGGACAGGGGACATTAAACTATGGCTACACCTTC.

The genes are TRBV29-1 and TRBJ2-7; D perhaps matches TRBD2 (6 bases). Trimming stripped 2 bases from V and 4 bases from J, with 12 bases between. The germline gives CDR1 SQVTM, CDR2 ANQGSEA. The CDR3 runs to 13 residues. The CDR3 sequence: CSVEPEGMYEQYF. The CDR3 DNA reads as TGCAGCGTTGAACCGGAGGGGATGTACGAGCAGTACTTC.

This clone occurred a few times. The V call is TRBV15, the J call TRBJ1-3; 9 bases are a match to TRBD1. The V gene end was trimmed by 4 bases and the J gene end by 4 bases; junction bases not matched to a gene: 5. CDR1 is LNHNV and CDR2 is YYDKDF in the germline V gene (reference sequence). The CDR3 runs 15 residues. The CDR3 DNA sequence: TGTGCCACCAGCACAAGACAGGGGGAAGGAAACACCATATATTTT. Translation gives CATSTRQGEGNTIYF.

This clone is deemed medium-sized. The CDR3 here is CAWVGTSGIAGELFF. The DNA for the CDR3 is TGTGCCTGGGTTGGGACTAGCGGGATAGCCGGGGAGCTGTTTTTT. The rearrangement joins TRBV30 to TRBJ2-2; 13 nucleotides align to TRBD2. Germline V gives CDR1 GTSNPN, CDR2 SVGIG (reference sequence). The CDR3 is made up of 15 amino acids. V was pared by 5 bases and J by 6 bases, with 6 bases of the junction left unmatched.

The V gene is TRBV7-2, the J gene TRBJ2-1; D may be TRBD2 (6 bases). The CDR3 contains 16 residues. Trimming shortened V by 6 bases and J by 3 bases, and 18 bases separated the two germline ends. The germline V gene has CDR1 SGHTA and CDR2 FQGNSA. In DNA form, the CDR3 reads TGTGCCAGCAGTTTAAACGTAGCGGCCATCTACAATGAGCAGTTCTTC. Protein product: CASSLNVAAIYNEQFF. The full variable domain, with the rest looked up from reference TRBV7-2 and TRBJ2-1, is GAGVSQSPSNKVTEKGKDVELRCDPISGHTALYWYRQSLGQGLEFLIYFQGNSAPDKSGLPSDRFSAERTGGSVSTLTIQRTQQEDSAVYLCASSLNVAAIYNEQFFGPGTRLTVL.